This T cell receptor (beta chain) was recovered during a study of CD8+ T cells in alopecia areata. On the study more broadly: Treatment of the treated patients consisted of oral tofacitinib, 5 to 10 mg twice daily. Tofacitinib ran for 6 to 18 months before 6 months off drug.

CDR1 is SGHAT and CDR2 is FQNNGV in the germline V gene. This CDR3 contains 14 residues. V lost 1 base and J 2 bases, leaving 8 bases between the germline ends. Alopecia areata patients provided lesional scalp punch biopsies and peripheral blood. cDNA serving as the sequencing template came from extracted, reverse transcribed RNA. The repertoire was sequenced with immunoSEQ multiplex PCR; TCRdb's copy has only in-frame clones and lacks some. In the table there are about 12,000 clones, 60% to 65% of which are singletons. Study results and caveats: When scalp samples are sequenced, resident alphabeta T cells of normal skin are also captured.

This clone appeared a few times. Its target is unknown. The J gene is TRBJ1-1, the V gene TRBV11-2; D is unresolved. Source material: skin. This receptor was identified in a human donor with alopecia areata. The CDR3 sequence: CASSLAVRNTEAFF. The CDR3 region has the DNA TGTGCCAGCAGCTTAGCGGTGAGAAACACTGAAGCTTTCTTT. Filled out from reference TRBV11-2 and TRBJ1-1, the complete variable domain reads EAGVAQSPRYKIIEKRQSVAFWCNPISGHATLYWYQQILGQGPKLLIQFQNNGVVDDSQLPKDRFSAERLKGVDSTLKIQPAKLEDSAVYLCASSLAVRNTEAFFGQGTRLTVV.